These 29 T cell receptor beta chains were sequenced from one sample in a study of CD8 T cells in Susac syndrome. RNA totalling about 0.5 to 1 ug underwent reverse transcription with random hexamers. From the immunoSEQ multiplex PCR reads, TCRdb called clonotypes with MiXCR, one entry per CDR3 protein. The table lists some 130,000 distinct CDR3 sequences, roughly 94% of them singletons. The specimen was CD8+ T cells from PBMCs. The receptors stem from a human donor with Susac syndrome.

The chain uses TRBV6-6 and TRBJ1-3; D might be TRBD1 (5 bases). V lost 1 base, J lost 2 bases, and 6 bases lay in between. The V gene's germline CDR1 is MNHNY and CDR2 SVGAGI (reference sequence). There are 14 residues in the CDR3. The DNA of the CDR3 is TGTGCCAGCAGTTACTTGGGACCTGGAAACACCATATATTTT. Residues: CASSYLGPGNTIYF.

This chain connects TRBV13 to TRBJ1-2; weak D call: TRBD1 (5 bases). V lost 8 bases and J 1 base, leaving 11 bases between the germline ends. Germline CDR1 reads PRHDT; CDR2 reads FYEKMQ (reference sequence). The CDR3 length is 13 residues. This CDR3 is CASGGINNYGYTF. DNA for the CDR3: TGTGCCAGCGGGGGAATCAATAACTATGGCTACACCTTC.

The V call is TRBV12-3 or TRBV12-4, the J call TRBJ2-5; 8 bases match TRBD1. V shed 5 bases and J 5 bases; nucleotides not matched to a gene: 16. The length of the CDR3 is 17 residues. The CDR3 DNA reads TGTGCCAGCAGTCGCGCTAGACAGGGGCCCGAATGGGAGACCCAGTACTTC. Protein: CASSRARQGPEWETQYF.

The chain uses TRBV2 and TRBJ2-1, with D possibly TRBD2 on 6 matching bases. The CDR3 is 15 amino acids. Germline CDR1 SNHLY, CDR2 FYNNEI. V was trimmed by 6 bases and J by 8 bases, leaving 20 bases between them. The CDR3 DNA reads as TGTGCCAGCAGCCCCCCCGGGCGGGATCACGATGAGCAGTTCTTC. Its protein is CASSPPGRDHDEQFF.

This sequence joins TRBV4-1 and TRBJ2-1; D call uncertain. The CDR3 loop spans 13 amino acids. The V gene's germline CDR1 is MGHRA and CDR2 YSYEKL. With 4 bases removed from V and 10 bases from J, the gap between germline ends came to 14 bases. The CDR3 region is CASSLVRSQEQFF. In DNA, the CDR3 is TGCGCCAGCAGCCTGGTAAGGAGTCAGGAGCAGTTCTTC.

The CDR3 region has the DNA TGCGCCAGCAGCTTGGCAGGAAACCCCGAGCAGTACTTC. Amino acids: CASSLAGNPEQYF. V usage is TRBV5-1 and J usage is TRBJ2-7; D is uncertain. Trimming stripped 0 bases from V and 6 bases from J, with 10 bases between. The CDR3 contains 13 residues. Germline V gives CDR1 SGHRS, CDR2 YFSETQ. The entire variable domain, with the rest obtained from reference TRBV5-1 and TRBJ2-7, is as follows: KAGVTQTPRYLIKTRGQQVTLSCSPISGHRSVSWYQQTPGQGLQFLFEYFSETQRNKGNFPGRFSGRQFSNSRSEMNVSTLELGDSALYLCASSLAGNPEQYFGPGTRLTVT.

CDR3 sequence reads: CAGKSGYGYTF. The CDR3 DNA reads as TGTGCCGGCAAAAGCGGCTATGGCTACACCTTC. The V gene is TRBV19, the J gene TRBJ1-2; D is uncertain. This CDR3 contains 11 residues. From germline, CDR1 is LNHDA and CDR2 SQIVND (reference sequence). V lost 11 bases and J 4 bases, leaving 11 bases between the germline ends.

The chain is built from TRBV28 and TRBJ2-5, with D maybe TRBD1 (5 bases). Looked up from germline, CDR1 is MDHEN and CDR2 is SYDVKM. Trimming removed 4 bases at V and 4 bases at J, with 16 bases between. The CDR3 runs to 15 residues. Here the CDR3 reads CASSSDINIRETQYF. CDR3 sequence (DNA): TGTGCCAGCAGTTCGGACATCAATATTCGAGAGACCCAGTACTTC.

This chain uses TRBV4-1 with TRBJ2-7, with no clear D. The germline V gene has CDR1 MGHRA and CDR2 YSYEKL. This CDR3 contains 14 residues. V was cut by 0 bases and J by 3 bases, with 9 bases left in between. CDR3 sequence: CASSQDAGDYEQYF. The CDR3 nucleotides read TGCGCCAGCAGCCAAGATGCCGGAGACTACGAGCAGTACTTC.

The chain carries TRBV6-5 and TRBJ2-7; possibly TRBD1 for D (6 bases). Germline V lookup: CDR1 MNHEY, CDR2 SVGAGI. The CDR3 is made up of 13 amino acids. V dropped 2 bases and J dropped 2 bases, with 7 bases sitting between them. CDR3 DNA: TGTGCCAGCAGTTACGCAGGGGCCTACGAGCAGTACTTC. This encodes CASSYAGAYEQYF.

The rearrangement links TRBV5-4 to TRBJ2-1; 8 bases line up with TRBD1. The CDR3 is 16 residues long. The V gene's germline CDR1 is SGHNT and CDR2 YYREEE (reference sequence). V lost 1 base to trimming and J lost 3 bases; unmatched junction nucleotides: 6. The CDR3: CASSLTRTGFYNEQFF. The CDR3 DNA reads TGTGCCAGCAGCTTGACACGGACAGGGTTCTACAATGAGCAGTTCTTC.

The V call is TRBV9, the J call TRBJ1-2; 7 bases are a match to TRBD1. Germline V gene lookup returns CDR1 SGDLS and CDR2 YYNGEE. This CDR3 comprises 16 residues. The V and J ends lost 0 bases and 1 base, in that order; junction bases with no gene match: 6. The CDR3 here is CASSVGPGQSNYGYTF. The CDR3 DNA reads TGTGCCAGCAGCGTAGGGCCGGGACAGAGTAACTATGGCTACACCTTC.

The V gene is TRBV3-1, the J gene TRBJ2-5; unclear D gene. V was trimmed by 2 bases and J by 2 bases, leaving 3 bases between them. Looked up from germline, CDR1 is LGHDT and CDR2 is YNNKEL (reference sequence). CDR3 length: 12 amino acids. CDR3 region: CASSQHQETQYF. CDR3 nucleotide sequence: TGTGCCAGCAGCCAACATCAAGAGACCCAGTACTTC.

DNA for the CDR3: TGTGCCAGCAGTTCAGACACCGGGACAGGAAAGCCCTACGAGCAGTACTTC. It codes for CASSSDTGTGKPYEQYF. The chain joins TRBV12-3 or TRBV12-4 to TRBJ2-7; 8 positions match TRBD1. This CDR3 region has 17 residues. V trimming: 4 bases; J trimming: 2 bases; junction bases outside the gene matches: 13.

The rearrangement uses TRBV7-9 and TRBJ2-2; D possibly corresponds to TRBD1 (6 bases). Germline V gives CDR1 SEHNR, CDR2 FQNEAQ (reference sequence). Trimming took 5 bases from V and 3 from J, leaving 16 bases between them. The CDR3 has 16 residues. This CDR3 reads CASSPETGPDTGELFF. CDR3 DNA: TGTGCCAGCAGCCCTGAAACAGGGCCGGACACCGGGGAGCTGTTTTTT.

Of note for this clonotype: The junction and the germline gene differ at one end; a read error may be behind it. V gene TRBV5-6 combines with J gene TRBJ1-1; D is possibly TRBD1 (6 bases). The CDR3 contains 11 residues. CDR1 and CDR2 (germline): SGHDT, YYEEEE. The CDR3 loop reads CASSRDTEAFF. The CDR3 DNA sequence: TGTGCCAGCAGCAGGGACACCGAAGCTTTCTTT. The entire variable domain, with the rest obtained from reference TRBV5-6 and TRBJ1-1, is as follows: DAGVTQSPTHLIKTRGQQVTLRCSPKSGHDTVSWYQQALGQGPQFIFQYYEEEERQRGNFPDRFSGHQFPNYSSELNVNALLLGDSALYLCASSRDTEAFFGQGTRLTVV.

V gene TRBV5-6 combines with J gene TRBJ2-1; maybe TRBD2 (5 bases). CDR1 and CDR2 (germline): SGHDT, YYEEEE. Trimming stripped 2 bases from V and 3 bases from J, with 9 bases between. This CDR3 spans 14 amino acids. CDR3 protein: CASSFSGFYNEQFF. The CDR3 DNA is TGTGCCAGCAGCTTTTCGGGGTTCTACAATGAGCAGTTCTTC. The full variable domain, in which reference TRBV5-6 and TRBJ2-1 provide the parts outside the CDR3, is DAGVTQSPTHLIKTRGQQVTLRCSPKSGHDTVSWYQQALGQGPQFIFQYYEEEERQRGNFPDRFSGHQFPNYSSELNVNALLLGDSALYLCASSFSGFYNEQFFGPGTRLTVL.

The CDR3 reads CSDHQETQYF. The DNA for the CDR3 is TGCAGCGATCACCAAGAGACCCAGTACTTC. The rearrangement uses TRBV29-1 and TRBJ2-5, with D unresolved. CDR1 and CDR2 (germline): SQVTM, ANQGSEA. Deletions cut 7 bases from V and 0 bases from J, with 3 bases between. This CDR3 has 10 amino acids.

The rearrangement links TRBV7-9 to TRBJ2-1, with 8 bases fitting TRBD1. The trim removed 5 bases at V and 4 bases at J, leaving 13 bases unmatched. The CDR3 contains 17 residues. Germline V CDR1 and CDR2: SEHNR, FQNEAQ (reference sequence). The DNA for the CDR3 is TGTGCCAGCAGCCCTGATATCCGGACAGGGCTTTACAATGAGCAGTTCTTC. It encodes CASSPDIRTGLYNEQFF.

The V call is TRBV27, the J call TRBJ2-3, with D perhaps matching TRBD1 (5 bases). The V and J ends lost 4 bases and 5 bases respectively, with 16 bases between them. The length of the CDR3 is 15 residues. Germline V gives CDR1 MNHEY, CDR2 SMNVEV (reference sequence). The CDR3 here is CASSWVQGWGDTQYF. The CDR3 DNA sequence: TGTGCCAGCAGTTGGGTGCAGGGCTGGGGAGATACGCAGTATTTT.

In this sample, this clonotype turned up once. This chain uses TRBV9 with TRBJ2-3; TRBD2 agrees at 7 bases. The CDR3 spans 15 residues. Germline-derived CDR1 and CDR2 are SGDLS and YYNGEE. Trimming at V came to 6 bases and at J to 3 bases, leaving 10 bases not matched to a gene. As DNA, the CDR3 is TGTGCCAGCAACCAACTCAGCGGGGTTACAGATACGCAGTATTTT. This encodes CASNQLSGVTDTQYF.

The chain's CDR3 is CATTRRPAPYNEQFF. The CDR3 region has the DNA TGTGCCACCACACGAAGACCTGCGCCCTACAATGAGCAGTTCTTC. This chain uses TRBV6-5 with TRBJ2-1, with D hard to call. The V end lost 10 bases, the J end lost 2 bases, and 18 bases lay between the germline ends. CDR1 is MNHEY, CDR2 SVGAGI, per germline. The CDR3 covers 15 residues.

This chain uses TRBV2 with TRBJ1-5, with D uncertain. Looked up from germline, CDR1 is SNHLY and CDR2 is FYNNEI. This CDR3 is built from 15 residues. V was cut by 5 bases and J by 3 bases, with 14 bases left in between. The DNA for the CDR3 is TGTGCCAGCAGTCCCGCGGGCGGGAACAATCAGCCCCAGCATTTT. This translates into CASSPAGGNNQPQHF.

The CDR3 sequence: CASSLGASQPQHF. The CDR3 nucleotides read TGTGCCAGCAGCCTCGGGGCAAGCCAGCCCCAGCATTTT. The chain has TRBV27 and TRBJ1-5; D is perhaps TRBD1 (5 bases). The CDR3 runs 13 residues. Germline V gene sequence: CDR1 MNHEY, CDR2 SMNVEV (reference sequence). V gave up 6 bases and J gave up 7 bases, with 13 bases separating them.

This sequence joins TRBV20-1 and TRBJ2-7; perhaps TRBD1 as D (6 bases). CDR3 size: 14 residues. Germline V gene lookup returns CDR1 DFQATT and CDR2 SNEGSKA (reference sequence). V lost 3 bases and J lost 4, with 16 bases in between. CDR3: CSARDKAGVYEQYF. In DNA form, the CDR3 reads TGCAGTGCTAGGGATAAGGCAGGGGTTTACGAGCAGTACTTC.

The V gene is TRBV4-1, the J gene TRBJ2-1; D remains unclear. The CDR3 is made up of 15 amino acids. In germline, CDR1 is MGHRA, CDR2 YSYEKL. Trimming removed 2 bases at V and 8 bases at J, with 16 bases between. CDR3 bases: TGCGCCAGCAGCCAACCTGGGCCGAGCCTCGATGAGCAGTTCTTC. It yields the protein CASSQPGPSLDEQFF.

This chain links TRBV10-3 with TRBJ2-5; TRBD2 aligns across 11 bases. The CDR3 totals 16 residues. The germline V gene has CDR1 ENHRY and CDR2 SYGVKD. J lost 1 base, V lost 10 bases, and 11 bases had no gene match. The CDR3 DNA is TGTGCCACCGGACCGGGACTAGCGGTTTCCCAAGAGACCCAGTACTTC. Translated, it gives CATGPGLAVSQETQYF.

The chain has TRBV4-1 and TRBJ1-5; 9 bases are a match to TRBD1. J gave up 9 bases and V 2 bases, and 14 bases lay outside the gene matches. The CDR3 consists of 17 residues. Germline CDR1 reads MGHRA; CDR2 reads YSYEKL. The CDR3 DNA reads TGCGCCAGCAGCCAACCCTCGGCACAGGGGGCCCTGACGCCCCAGCATTTT. This sequence encodes CASSQPSAQGALTPQHF.

The CDR3 region has the DNA TGTGCCAGCAGACCCCTGGCGGGCGAGCAGTTCTTC. Amino acid sequence: CASRPLAGEQFF. The chain combines TRBV7-9 with TRBJ2-1, with a tentative D call TRBD2 (5 bases). CDR1 is SEHNR, CDR2 FQNEAQ, per germline (reference sequence). V was trimmed by 6 bases and J by 10 bases, leaving 13 bases between them. This CDR3 is 12 amino acids long.